The rows below give T cell receptor beta chains drawn from one sample of a study of blood T cell repertoires in COVID-19. Measured with immunoSEQ multiplex PCR; TCRdb has only the in-frame clones, and not every one. The sample shows more than 95,000 clones, 65% to 90% of them seen only once. Sequenced sample: peripheral blood. The receptors derive from a man aged 50 to 60 with acute or convalescent COVID-19. Both conserved end residues are part of each CDR3. A D gene is named only where the DNA matches it firmly. Rows give clone size only sometimes, using once, few, many, or a class for an expanded clone.

j_call	d_call	v_call	clone_size	cdr3_nt	cdr3_aa
TRBJ1-1	-	TRBV4-1	once	TGCGCCAGCAGCCAAGCAGCCGGGGAAGCTTTCTTT	CASSQAAGEAFF
TRBJ1-1	-	TRBV20-1	-	TGCAGTGCTAGTAGGGACATAGGGAACACTGAAGCTTTCTTT	CSASRDIGNTEAFF
TRBJ2-1	-	TRBV5-4	once	TGTGCCAGCAGCTTGCGAGACAATGAGCAGTTCTTC	CASSLRDNEQFF
TRBJ1-2	TRBD1	TRBV2	few	TGTGCCAGCAGTGAACCGGGGACAGGGGGCGCAGGCTATGGCTACACCTTC	CASSEPGTGGAGYGYTF
TRBJ2-7	-	TRBV10-3	-	TGTGCCATCAGTGAGGGGGACACTTCCTACGAGCAGTACTTC	CAISEGDTSYEQYF
TRBJ2-7	TRBD2	TRBV6-5	-	TGTGCCAGCCATACGCCGGGACTAGCGGCCTACGAGCAGTACTTC	CASHTPGLAAYEQYF
TRBJ1-1	-	TRBV3-1/TRBV3-2	-	TGTGCCAGCAGCCAAGGTCAGGGCCAAGCTTTCTTT	CASSQGQGQAFF
TRBJ2-5	TRBD1	TRBV28	-	TGTGCCAGCAGTCCCGGGACAGGTAAAGAGACCCAGTACTTC	CASSPGTGKETQYF
TRBJ1-2	-	TRBV4-2	-	TGTGCCAGCAGCCAAGGCCCTGAGGAGGGTTATGGCTACACCTTC	CASSQGPEEGYGYTF
TRBJ2-1	-	TRBV4-1	-	TGCGCCAGCAGCCAGTCTAGCGTGGTACTGTTCTTC	CASSQSSVVLFF
TRBJ1-2	TRBD1	TRBV6-5	few	TGTGCCAGCACCCTTAGGGGGCTCGGCTATGGCTACACCTTC	CASTLRGLGYGYTF
TRBJ2-7	-	TRBV6-2/TRBV6-3	-	TGTGCCAGCAGTTACGGGGGACTCTACGAGCAGTACTTC	CASSYGGLYEQYF
TRBJ2-5	TRBD2	TRBV10-3	-	TGTGCCATCAGTGAGTTGGGACTAGCACAAGAGACCCAGTACTTC	CAISELGLAQETQYF
TRBJ2-7	-	TRBV9	-	TGTGCCAGCAGCGTAGTAGTGGGAATTGGGGGGGCCGGCTCCTACGAGCAGTACTTC	CASSVVVGIGGAGSYEQYF
TRBJ2-7	-	TRBV15	-	TGTGCCACCAGCAGAGGGGCTGGCAGCTCCTACGAGCAGTACTTC	CATSRGAGSSYEQYF
TRBJ2-7	-	TRBV7-2	-	TGTGCCAGCAGCTTAGGACTGCTCTACGAGCAGTACTTC	CASSLGLLYEQYF
TRBJ2-1	TRBD2	TRBV9	-	TGTGCCAGCAGCGTAGATAGCGGGGGGCTCCCGGGGATTCTCTTC	CASSVDSGGLPGILF
TRBJ1-5	-	TRBV19	-	TGTGCCAGTAAGACGGGGGGCGTGAGCAATCAGCCCCAGCATTTT	CASKTGGVSNQPQHF
TRBJ2-7	-	TRBV5-4	-	TGTGCCAGCAGCCCCGACCGGGCCAGGGGAGACGAGCAGTACTTC	CASSPDRARGDEQYF
TRBJ1-1	TRBD1	TRBV27	-	TGTGCCAGCAGTTTATACACAGGGGGCTTCGCTGAAGCTTTCTTT	CASSLYTGGFAEAFF
TRBJ1-1	-	TRBV3-1/TRBV3-2	-	TGTGCCAGCAGCCAAGCCCTCGGAGGGACCATGCATGCTTTCTTT	CASSQALGGTMHAFF
TRBJ2-7	TRBD1	TRBV6-5	-	TGTGCCAGCAGTTGGGGGACAGGGACGGGTGAGCAGTACTTC	CASSWGTGTGEQYF
TRBJ2-5	-	TRBV13	-	TGTGCCAGCACCAGTCAGCGGCAAGAGACCCAGTACTTC	CASTSQRQETQYF
TRBJ2-7	-	TRBV19	-	TGTGCCAGTAGCCTCTGCGAGCAGTACTTC	CASSLCEQYF
TRBJ1-2	-	TRBV24-1	-	TGTGCCACCAGTGAGTCAGGGAGGGGGTTTGGTGGCTACACCTTC	CATSESGRGFGGYTF
TRBJ2-2	-	TRBV9	-	TGTGCCAGCAGCGTAGAACAAAATCCACCCAGGCTAATAGGGGGGGCCGGGGAGCTGTTTTTT	CASSVEQNPPRLIGGAGELFF
TRBJ1-3	TRBD1	TRBV6-1	-	TGTGCCAGCAGTGAACTAACAGGGGCAGACTCTGGAAACACCATATATTTT	CASSELTGADSGNTIYF
TRBJ2-3	TRBD2	TRBV18	few	TGTGCCAGCTCCCTATCTTCTAGCGGGAGGATGGATACGCAGTATTTT	CASSLSSSGRMDTQYF
TRBJ2-1	-	TRBV6-5	once	TGTGCCAGCAGTTACTTGCGGGAGCAGTTCTTC	CASSYLREQFF
TRBJ2-2	TRBD1	TRBV19	-	TGTGCCAGTAGTGATAGACGGGACAGCACGAACACCGGGGAGCTGTTTTTT	CASSDRRDSTNTGELFF
TRBJ1-5	-	TRBV19	-	TGTGCCAGTAGTCCAGGGTTCAACCAGCCCCAGCATTTT	CASSPGFNQPQHF
TRBJ2-3	TRBD2	TRBV15	-	TGTGCCACCAGCGGTGGACTAGCGGGGCTATCACTTTCGTCGGATACGCAGTATTTT	CATSGGLAGLSLSSDTQYF
TRBJ2-3	TRBD2	TRBV11-2	-	TGTGCCAGCAGCTTACGACTAGCGGTTGGAGATACGCAGTATTTT	CASSLRLAVGDTQYF